These 18 T cell receptor beta chains share one sample of origin, sequenced in a study of blood T cell repertoires in COVID-19. Profiled with immunoSEQ multiplex PCR; TCRdb holds only in-frame clones, not every one. The sample includes 290,000 or so clones, roughly 86% seen only once; the top ten take approximately 2.6%. Sequencing used PBMCs or T cells enriched from blood (not recorded which). These receptors came from a woman between 18 and 30 years old who had recovered from COVID-19.

This rearrangement joins TRBV7-9 to TRBJ1-2, with 7 bases matching TRBD1. The germline CDR1 and CDR2 sequences are SEHNR and FQNEAQ (reference sequence). The CDR3 has 18 amino acids. Trimming removed 4 bases from V and 4 bases from J; junction bases left unmatched: 18. The CDR3 bases are TGTGCCAGCAGCTCCGACCTGGACAGGTTAGCGAAAAGCTATGGCTACACCTTC. Amino acid sequence: CASSSDLDRLAKSYGYTF.

The J gene is TRBJ2-1, the V gene TRBV7-9, with 9 bases that match TRBD2. V dropped 1 base and J dropped 15; count of bases not matched to a gene: 10. Germline-derived CDR1 and CDR2 are SEHNR and FQNEAQ (reference sequence). The CDR3 runs to 14 residues. Here the CDR3 reads CASSLENSGGRGFF. The CDR3 DNA follows: TGTGCCAGCAGCTTAGAAAATAGCGGGGGACGGGGGTTCTTC.

V usage is TRBV6-4 and J usage is TRBJ2-5, with D perhaps matching TRBD2 (6 bases). The length of the CDR3 is 16 residues. V lost 2 bases and J 2 bases, leaving 15 bases between the germline ends. Germline assignment: CDR1 MRHNA and CDR2 SNTAGT. The CDR3 DNA sequence: TGTGCCAGCAGTGACCCCCGGACCAGCGGGCAAGAGACCCAGTACTTC. It encodes CASSDPRTSGQETQYF.

The sample holds one count of this clone. The V and J genes are TRBV2 and TRBJ1-5; D is possibly TRBD1 (5 bases). Per the germline V gene, CDR1 is SNHLY and CDR2 is FYNNEI. The CDR3 is made up of 12 amino acids. Trimming stripped 3 bases from V and 16 bases from J, with 16 bases between. For the CDR3, the DNA is TGTGCCAGCAGTGACCCTTTGCAGGGTCAACATTTT. Encoded protein: CASSDPLQGQHF.

The genes are TRBV6-5 and TRBJ1-4; the match to TRBD1 covers 9 bases. Trimming removed 8 bases from V and 6 bases from J; junction bases left unmatched: 10. The germline V gene has CDR1 MNHEY and CDR2 SVGAGI. CDR3 length: 15 amino acids. In DNA form, the CDR3 reads TGTGCCAGCCAGAGAGACCGGGACAGGGATGAAAAACTGTTTTTT. Encoded protein: CASQRDRDRDEKLFF.

V is TRBV20-1 and J is TRBJ2-7; tentatively, D is TRBD1 (5 bases). Trimming shortened V by 3 bases and J by 1 base, and 16 bases separated the two germline ends. Germline V gene lookup returns CDR1 DFQATT and CDR2 SNEGSKA (reference sequence). The CDR3 consists of 15 residues. In nucleotides, the CDR3 is TGCAGTGCTAGTCCAGGGTTGTACGGGTCCTACGAGCAGTACTTC. It yields the protein CSASPGLYGSYEQYF.

This clone came up once. J is TRBJ1-3 and V is TRBV18; D might be TRBD1 (6 bases). Germline lookup yields CDR1 KGHSH and CDR2 LQKENI. V lost 5 bases, J lost 0 bases, and 14 bases lay in between. This CDR3 is 16 amino acids long. CDR3 in DNA: TGTGCCAGCTCAATACAGGGTGGTCTCTCTGGAAACACCATATATTTT. Protein: CASSIQGGLSGNTIYF.

The CDR3 coding sequence is TGTGCTAGTGCCAGGAATTTAGGATACGAGCAGTACTTC. It yields the protein CASARNLGYEQYF. V and J are TRBV12-5 and TRBJ2-7; D gene uncertain. With 7 bases removed from V and 4 bases from J, the gap between germline ends came to 14 bases. This CDR3 is built from 13 residues. The V gene's germline CDR1 is LGHNT and CDR2 FRNRAP.

The chain recombines TRBV29-1 with TRBJ2-5; TRBD1 is a possible D gene (5 bases). Trimming left V 5 bases short and J 2 bases short, with 15 bases between. In germline, CDR1 is SQVTM, CDR2 ANQGSEA. This CDR3 is built from 14 residues. The CDR3 protein is CSVQMSPGQETQYF. CDR3 DNA sequence: TGCAGCGTTCAAATGTCCCCAGGGCAAGAGACCCAGTACTTC.

This chain joins TRBV9 and TRBJ2-7; possibly TRBD2 for D (6 bases). The ends were cut back, 2 bases at V and 2 bases at J, with 14 bases in the middle. CDR3 length equals 15 residues. Per the germline V gene, CDR1 is SGDLS and CDR2 is YYNGEE. Here the CDR3 reads CASSVSGTRPYEQYF. DNA of the CDR3: TGTGCCAGCAGCGTTTCCGGGACTCGACCCTACGAGCAGTACTTC.

The V gene is TRBV19, the J gene TRBJ2-7, with 7 bases that match TRBD2. J lost 3 bases, V lost 3 bases, and 2 bases had no gene match. Germline V gene lookup returns CDR1 LNHDA and CDR2 SQIVND (reference sequence). The CDR3 has 13 amino acids. CDR3 sequence: CASSIGEGYEQYF. In nucleotides, the CDR3 is TGTGCCAGTAGTATTGGGGAGGGCTACGAGCAGTACTTC.

This clone was detected only once. This chain uses TRBV11-3 with TRBJ2-1; 10 bases map to TRBD2. The CDR3 consists of 14 residues. Germline CDR1 and CDR2: SGHNT and YENEEA. J was trimmed by 8 bases and V by 5 bases; bases with no gene match: 6. CDR3 sequence reads: CASSRGLASHEQFF. For the CDR3, the DNA is TGTGCCAGCAGCAGGGGACTAGCGAGTCATGAGCAGTTCTTC.

The chain carries TRBV28 and TRBJ1-3; TRBD1 agrees at 7 bases. This CDR3 is 16 amino acids long. Germline V gene lookup returns CDR1 MDHEN and CDR2 SYDVKM. After removal of 8 bases from V and 2 bases from J, the junction contained 12 bases not matched to a gene. CDR3 protein: CASEGARDAAGNTIYF. The CDR3 DNA sequence: TGTGCCAGCGAGGGGGCCAGAGACGCGGCTGGAAACACCATATATTTT.

The J gene is TRBJ2-6, the V gene TRBV28; the D gene is possibly TRBD1 (5 bases). V shed 2 bases and J shed 8 bases, with 19 bases lying between them. The V gene's germline CDR1 is MDHEN and CDR2 SYDVKM. The CDR3 has 17 residues. The CDR3 nucleotides read TGTGCCAGCAGTTTAATGATCCCAGGACAAGTTACCAACGTCCTGACTTTC. Translation: CASSLMIPGQVTNVLTF.

This chain uses TRBV4-3 with TRBJ1-2; D call uncertain. V was cut by 2 bases and J by 8 bases, with 18 bases left in between. There are 15 residues in the CDR3. The germline CDR1 and CDR2 sequences are LGHNA and YSLEER. CDR3 loop: CASSQTQRGLGGYTF. As DNA, the CDR3 is TGCGCCAGCAGCCAAACTCAACGGGGTCTAGGAGGCTACACCTTC.

In nucleotides, the CDR3 is TGTGCCAGCAGTGACAAGACAGGGGGTGGCTACACCTTC. It specifies CASSDKTGGGYTF. This chain connects TRBV6-4 to TRBJ1-2; 9 nucleotides agree with TRBD1. This CDR3 is 13 amino acids long. Germline V gene data show CDR1 as MRHNA and CDR2 as SNTAGT. The V and J ends lost 2 bases and 7 bases, in that order; junction bases with no gene match: 2.

The chain is built from TRBV15 and TRBJ2-4; D is perhaps TRBD2 (6 bases). The CDR3 is 16 residues long. V shed 2 bases and J shed 1 base, with 12 bases lying between them. Germline-derived CDR1 and CDR2 are LNHNV and YYDKDF (reference sequence). The CDR3 loop is CATSRTLTSAKNIQYF. Written as DNA, the CDR3 is TGTGCCACCAGCAGAACCCTTACTAGCGCCAAAAACATTCAGTACTTC.

The rearrangement links TRBV6-8 to TRBJ2-4; TRBD1 matches 9 bases. This CDR3 spans 17 amino acids. Germline V lookup: CDR1 MNHGY, CDR2 SAAAGT. Unmatched junction bases numbered 9, after V lost 5 bases and J lost 1 base. The DNA for the CDR3 is TGTGCCAGCAGTCCGCCACAGGGGGCGGGTGCCAAAAACATTCAGTACTTC. It codes for CASSPPQGAGAKNIQYF.